This TCR beta chain was found in a study of blood T cell repertoires in COVID-19. Background on the study: PBMCs, B-cell-depleted T cells, or T cells provided the cDNA or gDNA that made up the material.

Patients at the Seattle site were enrolled during active infection and followed longitudinally. The V end lost 2 bases, the J end lost 8 bases, and 7 bases lay between the germline ends. CDR3 length: 11 amino acids. Germline CDR1 reads MNHNS; CDR2 reads SASEGT. The repertoire was sequenced with immunoSEQ multiplex PCR; TCRdb's copy has only in-frame clones and lacks some. The sample lists about 210,000 clones; approximately 78% were seen once. The receptor was derived from a woman aged 70 to 79 with COVID-19, enrolled during active disease. The V call is TRBV6-1, the J call TRBJ2-7; no definite D call. Material for sequencing was peripheral blood. The CDR3 sequence: CASSESEKQYF. The CDR3 DNA sequence: TGTGCCAGCAGTGAATCCGAGAAGCAGTACTTC.